The sequence of this TCR beta chain was determined in a study of follicular helper T cells after annual influenza vaccination. Across the whole study: For some subjects, blood spans the 2013-2014, 2014-2015 and 2015-2016 annual vaccinations.

Excluded were substance abuse, HIV/AIDS, active cancer, immunomodulatory drugs and active illness. Clones were read by immunoSEQ multiplex PCR, and TCRdb kept only the in-frame ones, dropping some. The sample includes nearly 11,000 clones, around four fifths of them seen just once. The TCR sequence derives from an adult who received the influenza vaccine. The material was CXCR5- memory CD4+ T cells sorted from blood, obtained 6 weeks after influenza vaccination.

The CDR3 sequence is CASSSKGTIQKQFF. As DNA, the CDR3 is TGTGCCAGCAGCTCCAAAGGGACTATACAAAAACAGTTCTTC. V usage is TRBV7-2 and J usage is TRBJ2-1; 7 bases agree with TRBD2. The V and J ends lost 4 bases and 13 bases, in that order; junction bases with no gene match: 13. The CDR3 covers 14 residues. Per the germline V gene, CDR1 is SGHTA and CDR2 is FQGNSA.